The clone carrying this T cell receptor (beta chain) occurred many times. This specimen belongs to a study of CD8 T cells in ankylosing spondylitis. Germline V gene data show CDR1 as SNHLY and CDR2 as FYNNEI. V dropped 7 bases and J dropped 6 bases, with 12 bases sitting between them. The CDR3 runs 12 residues. TCRdb reanalysed the 5' RACE reads using MiXCR and keeps one entry per CDR3 protein. The sample records fewer than 350,000 distinct CDR3 sequences, around 10% being singletons. V is TRBV2 and J is TRBJ1-2; no definite D call. The origin of this receptor is a female donor with ankylosing spondylitis or in good health (not recorded which). Sequencing input: blood, either unsorted or a sorted T cell fraction (not recorded which). The chain's CDR3 is CASTGIRDGYTF. DNA of the CDR3: TGTGCCAGCACCGGGATTCGGGATGGCTACACCTTC.